The 19 T cell receptor beta chains below were found in one sample sequenced in a study of blood T cell repertoires in COVID-19 (dated by TCRdb to about 2020). Libraries were prepared through the immunoSEQ multiplex PCR assay. TCRdb took over this immuneACCESS table, retaining in-frame rearrangements with V and J assigned. Such tables are incomplete; in checked studies, under half of the missing clones stem from an unresolved V gene, and the remainder is unexplained. The sample table holds about 280,000 clones, of which 88% were seen once. The ten largest clones capture approximately 11% of the sample. The sample taken for sequencing was peripheral blood. The receptors here all came from a woman in her 30s with COVID-19, enrolled during active disease.

The chain carries TRBV7-8 and TRBJ2-1, with TRBD2 identical over 10 bases. CDR1 and CDR2 (germline): SGHVS, FQNEAQ. The J segment lost 4 bases and the V segment lost 1 base, leaving 7 bases of the junction unmatched. CDR3 length equals 17 residues. DNA for the CDR3: TGTGCCAGCAGCTTAGACGGTAGGGGACTAGCGTACAATGAGCAGTTCTTC. Translation: CASSLDGRGLAYNEQFF.

The V call is TRBV20-1, the J call TRBJ2-1, with 9 positions matching TRBD2. CDR3 size: 11 residues. Germline V gene lookup returns CDR1 DFQATT and CDR2 SNEGSKA (reference sequence). With V trimmed by 6 bases and J by 7 bases, 1 base remained unmatched. CDR3 loop: CSAGLANEQFF. DNA for the CDR3: TGCAGTGCGGGACTAGCAAATGAGCAGTTCTTC.

The rearrangement uses TRBV10-3 and TRBJ2-2; 7 positions agree with TRBD2. Trimming at V came to 10 bases and at J to 0 bases, leaving 5 bases not matched to a gene. The CDR3 is 14 amino acids. In germline, CDR1 is ENHRY, CDR2 SYGVKD. For the CDR3, the DNA is TGTGCCAACCTAGCGGACACGAACACCGGGGAGCTGTTTTTT. It yields the protein CANLADTNTGELFF.

The CDR3 DNA reads TGTGCCAGCAGCTTGGATTTCAGGCTTCTCACCGGGGAGCTGTTTTTT. This gives the protein CASSLDFRLLTGELFF. This rearrangement joins TRBV11-2 to TRBJ2-2; no definite D call. Germline loops: CDR1 SGHAT, CDR2 FQNNGV. V lost 3 bases and J 4 bases, leaving 15 bases between the germline ends. CDR3 length equals 16 residues. The variable domain in full, with the rest retrieved from reference TRBV11-2 and TRBJ2-2, is EAGVAQSPRYKIIEKRQSVAFWCNPISGHATLYWYQQILGQGPKLLIQFQNNGVVDDSQLPKDRFSAERLKGVDSTLKIQPAKLEDSAVYLCASSLDFRLLTGELFFGEGSRLTVL.

The chain joins TRBV7-9 to TRBJ2-1, with TRBD1 identical over 8 bases. The CDR3 has 16 amino acids. Trimming took 5 bases from V and 0 from J; bases not matched to a gene: 6. Germline V gene sequence: CDR1 SEHNR, CDR2 FQNEAQ (reference sequence). The DNA for the CDR3 is TGTGCCAGCAGCGGACAGGGCGCTAGCTCCTACAATGAGCAGTTCTTC. It codes for CASSGQGASSYNEQFF.

The sample holds one count of this clone. The chain has TRBV5-4 and TRBJ2-2, with 7 bases matching TRBD2. Per germline, CDR1 SGHNT and CDR2 YYREEE (reference sequence). Trimming cost V 4 bases and J 1 base; bases outside gene matches: 13. The length of the CDR3 is 18 residues. CDR3 sequence (DNA): TGTGCCAGCAGCCCGGGGGAGGGAGCCCCTCTGAACACCGGGGAGCTGTTTTTT. Translated, it gives CASSPGEGAPLNTGELFF.

This chain uses TRBV5-1 with TRBJ2-7, with TRBD2 matching over 9 bases. The CDR3 contains 17 residues. With V trimmed by 0 bases and J by 5 bases, 12 bases remained unmatched. Germline assignment: CDR1 SGHRS and CDR2 YFSETQ. The CDR3 spells CASSLEASGTPGDEQYF. As DNA, the CDR3 is TGCGCCAGCAGCTTGGAGGCTAGCGGGACCCCCGGGGACGAGCAGTACTTC.

CDR3 in amino acids: CATIKQLSMGQGNTEAFF. In DNA, the CDR3 is TGTGCCACCATAAAGCAGCTTAGTATGGGACAGGGGAACACTGAAGCTTTCTTT. The V call is TRBV7-8, the J call TRBJ1-1; TRBD1 matches 9 bases. Germline lookup yields CDR1 SGHVS and CDR2 FQNEAQ. The CDR3 runs to 18 residues. V was clipped by 10 bases and J by 1 base; unmatched bases: 19.

This chain's CDR3 is CASSFLRTGSSPLHF. The CDR3 DNA reads TGTGCCAGCAGTTTCCTGAGGACAGGGTCTTCACCCCTCCACTTT. The rearrangement links TRBV28 to TRBJ1-6, with 8 bases identical to TRBD1. V was pared by 3 bases and J by 9 bases, with 7 bases of the junction left unmatched. This CDR3 is built from 15 residues. Germline V lookup: CDR1 MDHEN, CDR2 SYDVKM.

The chain employs TRBV10-3 and TRBJ2-7, with 8 positions matching TRBD1. This CDR3 region has 15 residues. V was clipped by 1 base and J by 0 bases; unmatched bases: 2. Germline V gene sequence: CDR1 ENHRY, CDR2 SYGVKD. This CDR3 reads CAISEWTGYSYEQYF. Here the CDR3 DNA reads TGTGCCATCAGTGAGTGGACAGGGTACTCCTACGAGCAGTACTTC.

This sequence joins TRBV5-1 and TRBJ2-3; perhaps TRBD2 as D (5 bases). The germline V and J ends were trimmed by 2 bases and 5 bases, with 9 bases remaining between them. The CDR3 loop spans 13 amino acids. Germline CDR1 and CDR2: SGHRS and YFSETQ. The CDR3 protein is CASSLREGDTQYF. The CDR3 nucleotides read TGCGCCAGCAGCTTACGGGAAGGAGATACGCAGTATTTT.

The chain joins TRBV11-2 to TRBJ2-3; D not resolved. In germline, CDR1 is SGHAT, CDR2 FQNNGV. V was pared by 0 bases and J by 0 bases, with 10 bases between. The CDR3 is 16 amino acids. The DNA for the CDR3 is TGTGCCAGCAGCTTAGACGCCTACCGAAGCACAGATACGCAGTATTTT. It yields the protein CASSLDAYRSTDTQYF.

This chain uses TRBV28 with TRBJ1-2; D not certain. CDR1 MDHEN and CDR2 SYDVKM come from the germline V gene. There are 11 residues in the CDR3. Trimming cost V 6 bases and J 5 bases, with 7 bases left between them. The CDR3 is CASSEGYGYTF. The CDR3 DNA is TGTGCCAGCAGCGAGGGATATGGCTACACCTTC.

The gene calls are TRBV28 and TRBJ2-7; D unresolved. Trimming cost V 5 bases and J 6 bases, with 11 bases left between them. Germline V gene sequence: CDR1 MDHEN, CDR2 SYDVKM. CDR3 size: 12 residues. The chain's CDR3 is CASSEVAREQYF. The CDR3 DNA reads TGTGCCAGCAGTGAGGTAGCACGCGAGCAGTACTTC.

The chain recombines TRBV7-2 with TRBJ1-5; D might be TRBD1 (6 bases). CDR1 and CDR2 from the germline V gene are SGHTA and FQGNSA. This CDR3 is built from 13 residues. Between the trimmed V and J ends, which lost 6 bases and 4 bases, there was a span of 10 bases. The CDR3 spells CASRTGQNQPQHF. The CDR3 coding sequence is TGTGCCAGCAGGACAGGCCAAAATCAGCCCCAGCATTTT.

The chain joins TRBV28 to TRBJ2-7, with 11 bases fitting TRBD2. V shed 1 base and J 7 bases; nucleotides not matched to a gene: 9. Germline values: CDR1 MDHEN, CDR2 SYDVKM. The CDR3 covers 16 residues. The CDR3 loop reads CASSLFASGGLFEQYF. In DNA, the CDR3 is TGTGCCAGCAGTTTATTTGCTAGCGGGGGGCTTTTTGAGCAGTACTTC.

The chain joins TRBV19 to TRBJ2-7; D perhaps matches TRBD1 (6 bases). Germline CDR1 reads LNHDA; CDR2 reads SQIVND (reference sequence). The CDR3 runs to 14 residues. Trimming removed 5 bases at V and 2 bases at J, with 13 bases between. CDR3 sequence: CASSPGQLAYEQYF. In DNA, the CDR3 is TGTGCCAGTAGTCCTGGACAGTTAGCCTACGAGCAGTACTTC.

The chain combines TRBV12-3 or TRBV12-4 with TRBJ2-7, with 7 bases identical to TRBD2. The CDR3 extends over 13 amino acids. Unmatched junction bases numbered 7, after V lost 5 bases and J lost 6 bases. In DNA, the CDR3 is TGTGCCAGCAGTCTACATGGGGGGGGCGAGCAGTACTTC. Residues: CASSLHGGGEQYF.

The chain is built from TRBV28 and TRBJ2-7; D uncertain. The CDR3 loop spans 14 amino acids. The V gene lost 6 bases and the J gene lost 6 bases, with 18 bases spanning the gap. Germline lookup yields CDR1 MDHEN and CDR2 SYDVKM. CDR3 region: CASRNVRRSGEQYF. The DNA for the CDR3 is TGTGCCAGCAGAAACGTCCGACGGTCGGGCGAGCAGTACTTC.